A single sample gave rise to the 24 T cell receptor beta chains below, sequenced in a study of blood T cell repertoires in COVID-19. Clones were read by immunoSEQ multiplex PCR, and TCRdb kept only the in-frame ones, dropping some. The data hold a few hundred thousand clones, with around 89% observed a single time. Sequenced input: PBMCs or T cells enriched from blood (not recorded which). The receptors here all came from a woman aged 18-29 years with acute COVID-19.

V usage is TRBV5-1 and J usage is TRBJ2-7; D perhaps matches TRBD1 (6 bases). The germline V gene has CDR1 SGHRS and CDR2 YFSETQ. The CDR3 contains 15 residues. Trimming pared 3 bases from V and 3 bases from J, leaving 16 bases between. The CDR3 nucleotides read TGCGCCAGCAGCTCCGCACAGGGTATGGACTACGAGCAGTACTTC. Its protein product is CASSSAQGMDYEQYF. Supplemented by reference TRBV5-1 and TRBJ2-7, the full variable domain reads KAGVTQTPRYLIKTRGQQVTLSCSPISGHRSVSWYQQTPGQGLQFLFEYFSETQRNKGNFPGRFSGRQFSNSRSEMNVSTLELGDSALYLCASSSAQGMDYEQYFGPGTRLTVT.

The chain uses TRBV11-2 and TRBJ2-1; 11 bases match TRBD2. The CDR3 is 14 residues long. The germline CDR1 and CDR2 sequences are SGHAT and FQNNGV. V lost 5 bases to trimming and J lost 7 bases; unmatched junction nucleotides: 4. The CDR3 region has the DNA TGTGCCAGCAGCCCAACTAGCGGGAGAAATGAGCAGTTCTTC. It codes for CASSPTSGRNEQFF.

This chain joins TRBV23-1 and TRBJ2-1; 9 nucleotides agree with TRBD2. TRBV23-1 is noted as an ORF with a role that remains uncertain. There are 18 residues in the CDR3. Trimming cost V 7 bases and J 10 bases; bases outside gene matches: 23. CDR3 protein: CASTPWWRGRALRVEQFF. CDR3 in DNA: TGCGCCAGCACGCCCTGGTGGCGCGGGAGGGCCTTACGGGTAGAGCAGTTCTTC.

The sample holds one count of this clone. The chain employs TRBV2 and TRBJ2-5, with a weak D call TRBD2 (6 bases). The CDR3 totals 14 residues. V dropped 4 bases and J dropped 5 bases, with 14 bases sitting between them. Germline values: CDR1 SNHLY, CDR2 FYNNEI. The CDR3 bases are TGTGCCAGCAGTGGGGCGGGATTCGGGGAGACCCAGTACTTC. Translation: CASSGAGFGETQYF.

This chain links TRBV7-3 with TRBJ2-3; TRBD2 aligns across 8 bases. The CDR3 totals 17 residues. CDR1 SGHTA and CDR2 FQGTGA come from the germline V gene. The ends lost 5 bases at V and 1 base at J; junction bases unmatched: 11. The CDR3 nucleotides are TGTGCCAGCAGCCCCGAGAGCGGGAGATATGGCACAGATACGCAGTATTTT. Amino acids: CASSPESGRYGTDTQYF.

The V and J genes are TRBV6-5 and TRBJ1-5; possible D gene TRBD1, 6 bases. Trimming shortened V by 2 bases and J by 6 bases, and 11 bases separated the two germline ends. CDR3 length: 14 residues. In germline, CDR1 is MNHEY, CDR2 SVGAGI. The CDR3 DNA sequence: TGTGCCAGCAGTTACCCTCAGGGGCGTCAGCCCCAGCATTTT. It encodes CASSYPQGRQPQHF.

This chain links TRBV5-5 with TRBJ2-7; TRBD2 is a possible D gene (5 bases). Trimming cost V 3 bases and J 9 bases, with 10 bases left between them. Germline V gene sequence: CDR1 SGHKS, CDR2 YYEKEE (reference sequence). This CDR3 region has 11 residues. The CDR3 DNA reads TGTGCCAGCAGCTCGGACTCGCCGCAGTACTTC. It yields the protein CASSSDSPQYF.

The CDR3 nucleotides read TGTGCCAGCAGCCAACAGGGATCCTACGAGCAGTACTTC. Translating gives CASSQQGSYEQYF. V gene TRBV12-3 or TRBV12-4 combines with J gene TRBJ2-7, with D perhaps TRBD1 (6 bases). The V end was cut by 6 bases, the J end by 1 base, with 10 bases between. The CDR3 runs 13 residues.

The chain links TRBV11-3 to TRBJ1-1; D not resolved. This CDR3 has 11 amino acids. In germline, CDR1 is SGHNT, CDR2 YENEEA. The germline V and J ends were trimmed by 3 bases and 4 bases, with 3 bases remaining between them. In DNA form, the CDR3 reads TGTGCCAGCAGCTTGCGCACTGAAGCTTTCTTT. It translates to CASSLRTEAFF.

The chain links TRBV9 to TRBJ1-3; D remains unclear. The V gene's germline CDR1 is SGDLS and CDR2 YYNGEE. Trimming shortened V by 6 bases and J by 0 bases, and 13 bases separated the two germline ends. The CDR3 sequence is 15 residues long. The CDR3 DNA reads TGTGCCAGCACCCCCGGGTTCTCCTCTGGAAACACCATATATTTT. Amino acid sequence: CASTPGFSSGNTIYF.

V is TRBV7-8 and J is TRBJ2-1; 7 bases match TRBD1. Germline V lookup: CDR1 SGHVS, CDR2 FQNEAQ. With 2 bases clipped from V and 9 bases from J, the junction kept 10 bases outside the gene matches. The CDR3 contains 15 residues. The CDR3 coding sequence is TGTGCCAGCAGCTTAAGGTCAGGGGGACGGAGTGAGCAGTTCTTC. It is translated as CASSLRSGGRSEQFF.

The chain is built from TRBV12-3 or TRBV12-4 and TRBJ2-2; no clear D gene. The V gene lost 4 bases and the J gene lost 6 bases, with 6 bases spanning the gap. CDR3 length: 12 amino acids. The CDR3: CASSSNAGELFF. Here the CDR3 DNA reads TGTGCCAGCAGTTCTAACGCCGGGGAGCTGTTTTTT.

The chain uses TRBV6-4 and TRBJ1-1; 9 nucleotides agree with TRBD1. Germline V CDR1 and CDR2: MRHNA, SNTAGT. The junction had 2 bases not matched to a gene; V was cut back by 5 bases and J by 4 bases. The CDR3 runs to 13 residues. CDR3 residues: CASSRTGVTEAFF. The CDR3 DNA follows: TGTGCCAGCAGTCGGACAGGGGTCACTGAAGCTTTCTTT.

This rearrangement joins TRBV27 to TRBJ2-1; D perhaps matches TRBD2 (5 bases). The germline gives CDR1 MNHEY, CDR2 SMNVEV (reference sequence). The CDR3 sequence is 13 residues long. V dropped 0 bases and J dropped 9 bases, with 9 bases sitting between them. This chain's CDR3 is CASSLSGGPEQFF. For the CDR3, the DNA is TGTGCCAGCAGTTTATCGGGCGGGCCTGAGCAGTTCTTC.

The chain links TRBV24-1 to TRBJ2-3; 10 bases are a match to TRBD2. The CDR3 totals 16 residues. The V gene's germline CDR1 is KGHDR and CDR2 SFDVKD. V lost 9 bases to trimming and J lost 4 bases; unmatched junction nucleotides: 12. CDR3 sequence: CATPGEREGRADTQYF. CDR3 in DNA: TGTGCCACCCCGGGGGAGCGGGAGGGCCGGGCAGATACGCAGTATTTT.

The chain couples TRBV2 to TRBJ2-7, with TRBD2 identical over 13 bases. The junction had 7 bases not matched to a gene; V was cut back by 5 bases and J by 3 bases. There are 16 residues in the CDR3. The germline V gene has CDR1 SNHLY and CDR2 FYNNEI. CDR3 protein: CASSSLGLAGHYEQYF. CDR3 bases: TGTGCCAGCAGTTCCCTGGGACTAGCGGGGCACTACGAGCAGTACTTC.

V gene TRBV19 combines with J gene TRBJ1-1, with TRBD1 matching over 9 bases. Germline CDR1 is LNHDA and CDR2 is SQIVND (reference sequence). The J segment lost 4 bases and the V segment lost 6 bases, leaving 9 bases of the junction unmatched. The CDR3 runs 15 residues. DNA for the CDR3: TGTGCCAGTAGATCCCCGGGACAGGGAGCCACTGAAGCTTTCTTT. It is translated as CASRSPGQGATEAFF.

This sequence joins TRBV27 and TRBJ2-7; 12 bases fit TRBD1. Germline V CDR1 and CDR2: MNHEY, SMNVEV (reference sequence). Trimming at V came to 7 bases and at J to 6 bases, leaving 10 bases not matched to a gene. The CDR3 extends over 15 amino acids. CDR3 sequence (DNA): TGTGCCAGCAAATGGGTAGGGACAGGGGGCTTCGAGCAGTACTTC. Translating gives CASKWVGTGGFEQYF.

The gene calls are TRBV15 and TRBJ1-6; 10 nucleotides match TRBD1. The CDR3 has 17 amino acids. Germline CDR1 is LNHNV and CDR2 is YYDKDF (reference sequence). V trimming: 3 bases; J trimming: 9 bases; junction bases outside the gene matches: 11. CDR3 in DNA: TGTGCCACCAGCAGCGAGACAGGGGGCCCTGGGGGTTCACCCCTCCACTTT. Its protein product is CATSSETGGPGGSPLHF.

V gene TRBV6-5 combines with J gene TRBJ2-7; 8 bases agree with TRBD1. V dropped 6 bases and J dropped 1; count of bases not matched to a gene: 5. The CDR3 spans 14 residues. The germline CDR1 and CDR2 sequences are MNHEY and SVGAGI. In DNA form, the CDR3 reads TGTGCCAGCAGATCTTGGACAGGGTCCTACGAGCAGTACTTC. Translating it yields CASRSWTGSYEQYF.

V and J are TRBV18 and TRBJ1-5; possibly TRBD1 for D (5 bases). Germline CDR1 is KGHSH and CDR2 is LQKENI. This CDR3 contains 15 residues. Trimming stripped 1 base from V and 2 bases from J, with 9 bases between. CDR3 nucleotide sequence: TGTGCCAGCTCACCACTCCCGGGGGGCAATCAGCCCCAGCATTTT. Translation gives CASSPLPGGNQPQHF. Full variable domain (missing parts from reference TRBV18 and TRBJ1-5): NAGVMQNPRHLVRRRGQEARLRCSPMKGHSHVYWYRQLPEEGLKFMVYLQKENIIDESGMPKERFSAEFPKEGPSILRIQQVVRGDSAAYFCASSPLPGGNQPQHFGDGTRLSIL.

This CDR3 is CASSGQGAEKLFF. The DNA of the CDR3 is TGTGCCAGCAGTGGACAGGGGGCGGAAAAACTGTTTTTT. The chain links TRBV2 to TRBJ1-4; 10 nucleotides match TRBD1. Germline-derived CDR1 and CDR2 are SNHLY and FYNNEI. This CDR3 comprises 13 residues. The J segment lost 8 bases and the V segment lost 4 bases, leaving 1 base of the junction unmatched.

V usage is TRBV7-9 and J usage is TRBJ2-2; D ambiguous. Germline CDR1 and CDR2: SEHNR and FQNEAQ (reference sequence). V shed 3 bases and J shed 9 bases, with 11 bases lying between them. CDR3 length equals 13 residues. The CDR3 protein is CASSLEISRELFF. The CDR3 DNA reads TGTGCCAGCAGCTTGGAGATAAGTAGGGAGCTGTTTTTT.

V usage is TRBV2 and J usage is TRBJ2-3; tentative D call: TRBD1 (6 bases). V was clipped by 4 bases and J by 3 bases, with 11 bases between them. This CDR3 spans 14 amino acids. CDR1 and CDR2 (germline): SNHLY, FYNNEI. The CDR3 coding sequence is TGTGCCAGCAGTGTTCAGGGGAGTACAGATACGCAGTATTTT. Its translation: CASSVQGSTDTQYF.